These 26 T cell receptor beta chains were sequenced from one sample in a study of blood T cell repertoires in COVID-19. Produced via immunoSEQ multiplex PCR; TCRdb's table is partial and in-frame only. The sample yields a few hundred thousand clones, roughly 90% seen once. Sequencing input: PBMCs or T cells enriched from blood (not recorded which). These receptor sequences come from a woman aged 18-29 years with acute COVID-19.

The chain is built from TRBV9 and TRBJ2-1, with 11 bases identical to TRBD2. The CDR3 extends over 15 amino acids. Per the germline V gene, CDR1 is SGDLS and CDR2 is YYNGEE. V lost 4 bases and J lost 7; bases outside the gene matches: 7. The CDR3 loop reads CASSFGLAGGNEQFF. DNA for the CDR3: TGTGCCAGCAGCTTCGGACTAGCGGGTGGAAATGAGCAGTTCTTC.

The gene calls are TRBV7-3 and TRBJ2-1; 7 positions match TRBD2. There are 15 residues in the CDR3. J was trimmed by 10 bases and V by 2 bases; bases with no gene match: 11. Germline V gene sequence: CDR1 SGHTA, CDR2 FQGTGA. The CDR3 loop is CASSLSSGFKGEQFF. CDR3 bases: TGTGCCAGCAGCTTATCTAGCGGATTTAAGGGGGAGCAGTTCTTC.

V usage is TRBV6-5 and J usage is TRBJ2-1; TRBD2 matches at 8 bases. CDR1 is MNHEY, CDR2 SVGAGI, per germline. The CDR3 is 15 residues long. V shed 6 bases, J shed 4 bases, and the junction held 8 bases outside the gene matches. The CDR3 DNA follows: TGTGCCAGCAGCGCGGGACTAGGGGGATACAATGAGCAGTTCTTC. This translates into CASSAGLGGYNEQFF.

The chain recombines TRBV29-1 with TRBJ1-2; 10 nucleotides line up with TRBD1. CDR1 and CDR2 (germline): SQVTM, ANQGSEA. V shed 1 base and J 2 bases; nucleotides not matched to a gene: 10. The CDR3 is 17 residues long. CDR3 in amino acids: CSVEGRDRGDENYGYTF. CDR3 bases: TGCAGCGTTGAAGGACGGGACAGGGGCGACGAAAACTATGGCTACACCTTC. The full variable domain, its missing parts supplied by reference TRBV29-1 and TRBJ1-2, is SAVISQKPSRDICQRGTSLTIQCQVDSQVTMMFWYRQQPGQSLTLIATANQGSEATYESGFVIDKFPISRPNLTFSTLTVSNMSPEDSSIYLCSVEGRDRGDENYGYTFGSGTRLTVV.

This chain joins TRBV30 and TRBJ1-5; no definite D call. The CDR3 runs 13 residues. V dropped 6 bases and J dropped 9 bases, with 18 bases sitting between them. Germline V lookup: CDR1 GTSNPN, CDR2 SVGIG (reference sequence). CDR3: CACRGSPDRPQHF. The DNA of the CDR3 is TGTGCCTGTCGCGGCAGCCCCGATCGGCCCCAGCATTTT.

The chain carries TRBV7-6 and TRBJ1-1, with D perhaps TRBD1 (6 bases). The germline gives CDR1 SGHVS, CDR2 FNYEAQ. The CDR3 has 16 amino acids. Trimming cost V 0 bases and J 7 bases, with 18 bases left between them. CDR3 in amino acids: CASSLAGFGGGLEAFF. The CDR3 region has the DNA TGTGCCAGCAGCTTAGCGGGTTTTGGGGGGGGCCTTGAAGCTTTCTTT.

The J gene is TRBJ1-2, the V gene TRBV5-1, with 9 bases matching TRBD1. Germline V CDR1 and CDR2: SGHRS, YFSETQ. The V segment lost 9 bases and the J segment 7 bases; nucleotides outside the gene matches: 4. The CDR3 has 11 residues. CDR3 region: CAKGTGPGYTF. The CDR3 DNA follows: TGCGCCAAGGGGACAGGGCCTGGCTACACCTTC.

This clone was counted once. The rearrangement links TRBV21-1 to TRBJ1-5; the table names TRBD1, a call not compared with the DNA. TRBV21-1 has pseudogene status. The CDR3 has 19 amino acids. As DNA, the CDR3 is TGTGCCAGCAGCAAAATAGACAGGCCCCCCAGGCGGGGCAATCAGCCCCAGCATTTT. Translating it yields CASSKIDRPPRRGNQPQHF.

The chain employs TRBV7-9 and TRBJ1-5; 7 positions agree with TRBD1. V shed 5 bases and J 5 bases; nucleotides not matched to a gene: 3. The CDR3 has 13 residues. Germline-derived CDR1 and CDR2 are SEHNR and FQNEAQ (reference sequence). CDR3 bases: TGTGCCAGCAGCCCGGGACAGCATCAGCCCCAGCATTTT. The encoded protein is CASSPGQHQPQHF. Full variable domain (outside the CDR3, taken from reference TRBV7-9 and TRBJ1-5): DTGVSQNPRHKITKRGQNVTFRCDPISEHNRLYWYRQTLGQGPEFLTYFQNEAQLEKSRLLSDRFSAERPKGSFSTLEIQRTEQGDSAMYLCASSPGQHQPQHFGDGTRLSIL.

This rearrangement joins TRBV19 to TRBJ2-2; D is perhaps TRBD2 (5 bases). V was shortened by 9 bases and J by 4 bases, with 12 bases between the two germline ends. Looked up from germline, CDR1 is LNHDA and CDR2 is SQIVND (reference sequence). CDR3 length: 13 amino acids. Here the CDR3 DNA reads TGTGCCAGCGCCCCTCGGGGCACCGGGGAGCTGTTTTTT. This translates into CASAPRGTGELFF.

The V and J genes are TRBV5-1 and TRBJ1-4; TRBD1 matches at 12 bases. This CDR3 is 17 amino acids long. Germline V gene sequence: CDR1 SGHRS, CDR2 YFSETQ. After removal of 6 bases from V and 1 base from J, the junction contained 7 bases not matched to a gene. CDR3 region: CASNSGQGAGTNEKLFF. The CDR3 DNA reads TGCGCCAGCAATTCGGGACAGGGGGCCGGAACTAATGAAAAACTGTTTTTT. Variable domain in full (rest from reference TRBV5-1 and TRBJ1-4): KAGVTQTPRYLIKTRGQQVTLSCSPISGHRSVSWYQQTPGQGLQFLFEYFSETQRNKGNFPGRFSGRQFSNSRSEMNVSTLELGDSALYLCASNSGQGAGTNEKLFFGSGTQLSVL.

The rearrangement links TRBV28 to TRBJ2-2; 9 bases map to TRBD1. The junction had 5 bases not matched to a gene; V was cut back by 4 bases and J by 5 bases. Germline V lookup: CDR1 MDHEN, CDR2 SYDVKM. The CDR3 consists of 15 residues. The CDR3 DNA reads as TGTGCCAGCAGTTACCCCGGGACAGGGACCGGGGAGCTGTTTTTT. Translation gives CASSYPGTGTGELFF.

The chain recombines TRBV9 with TRBJ1-1; 8 bases match TRBD1. The germline V gene has CDR1 SGDLS and CDR2 YYNGEE. The CDR3 consists of 15 residues. Trimming took 3 bases from V and 4 from J; bases not matched to a gene: 8. The CDR3 DNA reads TGTGCCAGCAGCGACCGGACAGGGCAGGGCACTGAAGCTTTCTTT. Translated: CASSDRTGQGTEAFF.

The J gene is TRBJ2-3, the V gene TRBV7-9; D uncertain. The CDR3 consists of 12 residues. V lost 5 bases to trimming and J lost 2 bases, with 5 bases between them. The germline CDR1 and CDR2 sequences are SEHNR and FQNEAQ (reference sequence). As DNA, the CDR3 is TGTGCCAGCAGCCCGTACACAGATACGCAGTATTTT. Its protein product is CASSPYTDTQYF.

The sample holds one count of this clone. This chain joins TRBV3-1 (or the pseudogene TRBV3-2) and TRBJ1-2; D uncertain. Germline CDR1 reads LGHDT; CDR2 reads YNNKEL (reference sequence). V was clipped by 1 base and J by 8 bases, with 11 bases between them. The CDR3 covers 13 residues. CDR3 in amino acids: CASSQAPARGYTF. The CDR3 DNA reads as TGTGCCAGCAGCCAAGCGCCCGCCCGGGGCTACACCTTC.

The rearrangement uses TRBV5-6 and TRBJ1-1; D is ambiguous. Germline CDR1 and CDR2: SGHDT and YYEEEE. Trimming cost V 4 bases and J 3 bases, with 7 bases left between them. There are 12 residues in the CDR3. The CDR3 reads CASSPRYTEAFF. CDR3 DNA: TGTGCCAGCAGCCCCCGGTACACTGAAGCTTTCTTT. Drawing the rest from reference TRBV5-6 and TRBJ1-1, the complete variable domain is DAGVTQSPTHLIKTRGQQVTLRCSPKSGHDTVSWYQQALGQGPQFIFQYYEEEERQRGNFPDRFSGHQFPNYSSELNVNALLLGDSALYLCASSPRYTEAFFGQGTRLTVV.

This clone was recorded only once. The chain carries TRBV28 and TRBJ1-5; D gene unclear. From germline, CDR1 is MDHEN and CDR2 SYDVKM. This CDR3 has 13 residues. Trimming pared 7 bases from V and 4 bases from J, leaving 11 bases between. In nucleotides, the CDR3 is TGTGCCAGCATGGAGCAGCTAAATCAGCCCCAGCATTTT. It yields the protein CASMEQLNQPQHF.

This clone was detected once. The J gene is TRBJ2-1, the V gene TRBV7-9, with D possibly TRBD2 on 5 matching bases. Germline CDR1 reads SEHNR; CDR2 reads FQNEAQ (reference sequence). V was shortened by 5 bases and J by 5 bases, with 16 bases between the two germline ends. The length of the CDR3 is 15 residues. CDR3 sequence reads: CASSVGAFVDNEQFF. The CDR3 DNA reads as TGTGCCAGCAGCGTGGGAGCTTTCGTCGACAATGAGCAGTTCTTC.

This chain joins TRBV24-1 and TRBJ2-5; 10 bases are a match to TRBD1. The germline CDR1 and CDR2 sequences are KGHDR and SFDVKD. The CDR3 is 16 amino acids. Trimming at V came to 4 bases and at J to 5 bases, leaving 9 bases not matched to a gene. Here the CDR3 DNA reads TGTGCCACCAGTGACACCCGGGACAGGGGACCGGAGACCCAGTACTTC. This encodes CATSDTRDRGPETQYF.

The rearrangement uses TRBV15 and TRBJ1-2, with D unclear. The V end lost 5 bases, the J end lost 0 bases, and 10 bases lay between the germline ends. Germline V gene lookup returns CDR1 LNHNV and CDR2 YYDKDF (reference sequence). This CDR3 has 14 residues. The CDR3 DNA reads as TGTGCCACCAGCGGCCTAACAGCTAACTATGGCTACACCTTC. Translating it yields CATSGLTANYGYTF.

The chain combines TRBV29-1 with TRBJ2-2, with TRBD1 identical over 9 bases. The V gene end was trimmed by 5 bases and the J gene end by 2 bases; junction bases not matched to a gene: 3. CDR1 and CDR2 (germline): SQVTM, ANQGSEA. This CDR3 spans 14 amino acids. As DNA, the CDR3 is TGCAGCGTTTCGGGACAGGGTAACACCGGGGAGCTGTTTTTT. Translating gives CSVSGQGNTGELFF.

The chain uses TRBV28 and TRBJ2-3; D call uncertain. The length of the CDR3 is 13 residues. Germline lookup yields CDR1 MDHEN and CDR2 SYDVKM. V was shortened by 6 bases and J by 2 bases, with 9 bases between the two germline ends. The CDR3 sequence is CASRLHFTDTQYF. As DNA, the CDR3 is TGTGCCAGCAGACTCCACTTCACAGATACGCAGTATTTT.

The rearrangement uses TRBV29-1 and TRBJ2-7, with 8 bases identical to TRBD2. Trimming took 0 bases from V and 1 from J; bases not matched to a gene: 5. CDR1 and CDR2 (germline): SQVTM, ANQGSEA. The CDR3 is 15 amino acids. The CDR3 sequence is CSVEDDASGSYEQYF. The DNA for the CDR3 is TGCAGCGTTGAAGATGATGCTAGCGGGTCCTACGAGCAGTACTTC.

The chain recombines TRBV21-1 with TRBJ1-5; the D segment call TRBD1 is taken from the table without a DNA check. TRBV21-1 is flagged as a pseudogene. The length of the CDR3 is 12 residues. The CDR3 DNA follows: TGTGCCAGCAGCACACAGGGCCAGCCCCAGCATTTT. Protein product: CASSTQGQPQHF.

This chain links TRBV4-2 with TRBJ2-3; 12 positions agree with TRBD2. V was clipped by 6 bases and J by 2 bases; unmatched bases: 6. This CDR3 has 16 amino acids. In germline, CDR1 is LGHNA, CDR2 YNFKEQ. CDR3 sequence reads: CASRLRTSGNTDTQYF. The CDR3 DNA follows: TGTGCCAGCAGACTACGGACTAGCGGGAACACAGATACGCAGTATTTT.

The rearrangement joins TRBV5-8 to TRBJ2-1, with TRBD2 matching over 8 bases. CDR3 size: 19 residues. V gave up 1 base and J gave up 5 bases; unmatched junction bases: 17. Germline CDR1 SGHTS, CDR2 YDEGEE. CDR3 loop: CASSLTPTSGEGLNNEQFF. The CDR3 DNA follows: TGTGCCAGCAGCTTGACCCCTACTAGCGGAGAAGGCCTTAACAATGAGCAGTTCTTC. Using reference TRBV5-8 and TRBJ2-1 for the parts outside the CDR3, the full variable domain is EAGVTQSPTHLIKTRGQQATLRCSPISGHTSVYWYQQALGLGLQFLLWYDEGEERNRGNFPPRFSGRQFPNYSSELNVNALELEDSALYLCASSLTPTSGEGLNNEQFFGPGTRLTVL.